This TCR beta chain was recovered during a study of human T cells and chemical hapten exposure. TCRdb reanalysed the RACE reads using MiXCR and keeps one entry per CDR3 protein. Here the sample spans 82,000 or so distinct CDR3 sequences, 10% to 15% being singletons. Described time point: patch test 3, about 24 weeks after DPC sensitization. Treatment noted: therapeutic diphenylcyclopropenone sensitization with weekly scalp DPC. The CDR3 runs 14 residues. V was shortened by 2 bases and J by 7 bases, with 14 bases between the two germline ends. Germline-derived CDR1 and CDR2 are SGHDN and FVKESK. Sample: whole blood, taken in connection with sensitization to the hapten diphenylcyclopropenone (DPC). The TCR comes from a woman aged 50 to 60 with alopecia areata. Some clones in this sample may be carry-over from other donors' samples. The genes are TRBV14 and TRBJ1-1; unclear D gene. DNA for the CDR3: TGTGCCAGCAGCCAATTCGAAGGTCGGGGTGAAGCTTTCTTT. It yields the protein CASSQFEGRGEAFF.